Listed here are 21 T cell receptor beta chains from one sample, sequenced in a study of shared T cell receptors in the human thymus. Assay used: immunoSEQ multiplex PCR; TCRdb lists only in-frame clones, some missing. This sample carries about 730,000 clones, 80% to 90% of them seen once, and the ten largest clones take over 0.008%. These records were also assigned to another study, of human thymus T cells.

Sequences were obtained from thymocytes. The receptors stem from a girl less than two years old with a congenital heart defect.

CDR3 sequence: CASTKRGSTVYGYTF. The DNA of the CDR3 is TGTGCCAGCACCAAAAGGGGCAGTACTGTTTATGGCTACACCTTC. The gene calls are TRBV2 and TRBJ1-2; maybe TRBD1 (5 bases). The V gene lost 7 bases and the J gene lost 5 bases, with 20 bases spanning the gap. From germline, CDR1 is SNHLY and CDR2 FYNNEI. The CDR3 extends over 15 amino acids.

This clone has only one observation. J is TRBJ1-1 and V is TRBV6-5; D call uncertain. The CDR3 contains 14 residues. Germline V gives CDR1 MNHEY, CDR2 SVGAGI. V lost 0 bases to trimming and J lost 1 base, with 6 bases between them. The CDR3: CASSYSRQNTEAFF. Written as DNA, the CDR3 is TGTGCCAGCAGTTACTCGAGACAGAACACTGAAGCTTTCTTT.

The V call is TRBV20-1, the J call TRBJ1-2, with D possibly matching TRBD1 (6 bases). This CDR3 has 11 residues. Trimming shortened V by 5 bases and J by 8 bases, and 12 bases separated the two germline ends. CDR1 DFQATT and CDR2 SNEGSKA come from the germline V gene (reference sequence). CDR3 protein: CSAYRVHGYTF. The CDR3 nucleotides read TGCAGTGCTTACAGGGTGCACGGCTACACCTTC.

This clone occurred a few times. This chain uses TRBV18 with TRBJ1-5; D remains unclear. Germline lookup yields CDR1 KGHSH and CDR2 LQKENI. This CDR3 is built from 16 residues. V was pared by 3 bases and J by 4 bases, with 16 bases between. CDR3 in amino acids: CASSPQALGGNQPQHF. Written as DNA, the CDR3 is TGTGCCAGCTCACCGCAGGCTCTGGGCGGGAATCAGCCCCAGCATTTT.

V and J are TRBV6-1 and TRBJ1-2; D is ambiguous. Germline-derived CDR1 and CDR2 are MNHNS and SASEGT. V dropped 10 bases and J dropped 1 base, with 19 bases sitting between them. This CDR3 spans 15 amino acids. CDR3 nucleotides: TGTGCCACCCCCTATGATTGGGGAGGTAACTATGGCTACACCTTC. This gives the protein CATPYDWGGNYGYTF.

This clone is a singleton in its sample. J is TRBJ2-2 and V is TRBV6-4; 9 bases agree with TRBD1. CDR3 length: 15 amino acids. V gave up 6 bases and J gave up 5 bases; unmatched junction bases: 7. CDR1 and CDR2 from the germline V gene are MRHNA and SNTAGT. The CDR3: CASRPTGGRTGELFF. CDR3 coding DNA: TGTGCCAGCAGACCCACAGGGGGCCGAACCGGGGAGCTGTTTTTT.

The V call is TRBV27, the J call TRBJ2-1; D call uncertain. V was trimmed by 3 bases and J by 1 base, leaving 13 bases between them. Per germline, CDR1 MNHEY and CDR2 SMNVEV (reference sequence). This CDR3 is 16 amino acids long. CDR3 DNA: TGTGCCAGCAGTTTGTCGTCCCGCACTTCCTACAATGAGCAGTTCTTC. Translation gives CASSLSSRTSYNEQFF.

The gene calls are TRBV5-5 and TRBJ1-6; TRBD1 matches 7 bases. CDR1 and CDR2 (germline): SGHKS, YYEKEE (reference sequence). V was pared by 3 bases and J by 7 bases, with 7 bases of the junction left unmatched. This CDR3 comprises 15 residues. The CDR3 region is CASSSSRDSNSPLHF. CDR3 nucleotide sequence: TGTGCCAGCAGCTCCTCCCGGGACAGCAATTCACCCCTCCACTTT.

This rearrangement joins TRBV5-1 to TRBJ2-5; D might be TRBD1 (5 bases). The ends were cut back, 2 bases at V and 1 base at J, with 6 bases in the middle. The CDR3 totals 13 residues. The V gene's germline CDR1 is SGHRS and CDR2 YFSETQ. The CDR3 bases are TGCGCCAGCAGCTTCAGGGTCCAAGAGACCCAGTACTTC. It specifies CASSFRVQETQYF.

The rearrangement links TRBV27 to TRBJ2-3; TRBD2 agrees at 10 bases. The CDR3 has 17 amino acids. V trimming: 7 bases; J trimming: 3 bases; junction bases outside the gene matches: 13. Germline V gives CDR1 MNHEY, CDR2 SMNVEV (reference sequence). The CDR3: CASNQAGGPWRTDTQYF. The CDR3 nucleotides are TGTGCCAGCAATCAAGCGGGGGGGCCATGGAGGACAGATACGCAGTATTTT.

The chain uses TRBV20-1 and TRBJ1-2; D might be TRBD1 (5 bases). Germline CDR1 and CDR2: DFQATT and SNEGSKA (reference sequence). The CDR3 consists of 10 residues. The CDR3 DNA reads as TGCCGTGGGGGGGGAGATGGCTACACCTTC. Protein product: CRGGGDGYTF.

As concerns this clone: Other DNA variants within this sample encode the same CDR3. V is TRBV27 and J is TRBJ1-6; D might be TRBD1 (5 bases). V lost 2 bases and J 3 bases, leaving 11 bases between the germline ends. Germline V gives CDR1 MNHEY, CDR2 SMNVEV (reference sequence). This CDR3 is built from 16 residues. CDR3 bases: TGTGCCAGCAGTTTACGTTCAGGGATCTATAATTCACCCCTCCACTTT. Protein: CASSLRSGIYNSPLHF.

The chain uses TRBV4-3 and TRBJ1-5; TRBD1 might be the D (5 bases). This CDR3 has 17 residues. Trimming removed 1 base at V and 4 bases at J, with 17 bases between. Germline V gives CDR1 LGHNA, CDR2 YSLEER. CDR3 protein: CASSQVPIRQWNQPQHF. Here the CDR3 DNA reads TGCGCCAGCAGCCAAGTTCCGATACGACAGTGGAATCAGCCCCAGCATTTT.

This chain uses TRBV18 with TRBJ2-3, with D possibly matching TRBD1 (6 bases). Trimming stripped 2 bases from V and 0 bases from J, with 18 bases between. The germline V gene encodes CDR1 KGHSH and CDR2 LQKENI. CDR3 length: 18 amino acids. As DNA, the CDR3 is TGTGCCAGCTCACCAGACAGGCCTACGAAAACAAGCACAGATACGCAGTATTTT. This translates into CASSPDRPTKTSTDTQYF.

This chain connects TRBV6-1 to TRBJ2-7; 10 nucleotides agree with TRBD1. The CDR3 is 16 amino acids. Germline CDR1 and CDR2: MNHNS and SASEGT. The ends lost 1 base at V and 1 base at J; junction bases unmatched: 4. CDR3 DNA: TGTGCCAGCAGTGAAGGACAGGGGGCAGCATCCTACGAGCAGTACTTC. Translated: CASSEGQGAASYEQYF.

CDR3 DNA: TGTGCCAGCAGCATACAGGGCAATAACAACACCGGGGAGCTGTTTTTT. Its translation is CASSIQGNNNTGELFF. This chain links TRBV11-2 with TRBJ2-2, with D possibly TRBD1 on 6 matching bases. CDR1 is SGHAT, CDR2 FQNNGV, per germline. The length of the CDR3 is 16 residues. The germline V and J ends were trimmed by 5 bases and 2 bases, with 15 bases remaining between them.

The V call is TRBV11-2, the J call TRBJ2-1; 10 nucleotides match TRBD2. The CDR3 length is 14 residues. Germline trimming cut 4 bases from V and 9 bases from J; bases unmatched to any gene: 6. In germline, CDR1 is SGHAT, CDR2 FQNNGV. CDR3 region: CASSSLAGGIEQFF. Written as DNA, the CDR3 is TGTGCCAGCAGCTCTTTAGCGGGGGGAATTGAGCAGTTCTTC.

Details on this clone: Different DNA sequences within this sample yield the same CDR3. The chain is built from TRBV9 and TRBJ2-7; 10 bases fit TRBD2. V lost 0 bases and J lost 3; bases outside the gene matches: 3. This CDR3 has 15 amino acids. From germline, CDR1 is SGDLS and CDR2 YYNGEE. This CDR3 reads CASSVGAGGSYEQYF. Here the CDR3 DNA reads TGTGCCAGCAGCGTAGGAGCGGGGGGGAGCTACGAGCAGTACTTC.

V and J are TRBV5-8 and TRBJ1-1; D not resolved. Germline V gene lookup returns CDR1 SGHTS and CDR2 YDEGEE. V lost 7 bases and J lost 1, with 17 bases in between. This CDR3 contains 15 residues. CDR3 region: CASAGLRATNTEAFF. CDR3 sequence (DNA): TGTGCCAGCGCAGGCTTGCGGGCGACGAACACTGAAGCTTTCTTT. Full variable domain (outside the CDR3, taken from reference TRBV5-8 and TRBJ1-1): EAGVTQSPTHLIKTRGQQATLRCSPISGHTSVYWYQQALGLGLQFLLWYDEGEERNRGNFPPRFSGRQFPNYSSELNVNALELEDSALYLCASAGLRATNTEAFFGQGTRLTVV.

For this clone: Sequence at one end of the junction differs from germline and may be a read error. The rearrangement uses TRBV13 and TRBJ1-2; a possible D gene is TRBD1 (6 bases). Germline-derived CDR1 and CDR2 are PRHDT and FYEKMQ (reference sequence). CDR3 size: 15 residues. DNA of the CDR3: TGTGCCAGCAGCTTATGCTGGGGGCATAACGATGGCTACACCTTC. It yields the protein CASSLCWGHNDGYTF.

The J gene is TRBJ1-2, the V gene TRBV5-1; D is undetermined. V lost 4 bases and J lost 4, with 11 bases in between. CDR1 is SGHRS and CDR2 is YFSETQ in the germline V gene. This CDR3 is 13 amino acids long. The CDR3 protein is CASSTLQTYGYTF. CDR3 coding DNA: TGCGCCAGCAGCACCCTACAGACCTATGGCTACACCTTC.